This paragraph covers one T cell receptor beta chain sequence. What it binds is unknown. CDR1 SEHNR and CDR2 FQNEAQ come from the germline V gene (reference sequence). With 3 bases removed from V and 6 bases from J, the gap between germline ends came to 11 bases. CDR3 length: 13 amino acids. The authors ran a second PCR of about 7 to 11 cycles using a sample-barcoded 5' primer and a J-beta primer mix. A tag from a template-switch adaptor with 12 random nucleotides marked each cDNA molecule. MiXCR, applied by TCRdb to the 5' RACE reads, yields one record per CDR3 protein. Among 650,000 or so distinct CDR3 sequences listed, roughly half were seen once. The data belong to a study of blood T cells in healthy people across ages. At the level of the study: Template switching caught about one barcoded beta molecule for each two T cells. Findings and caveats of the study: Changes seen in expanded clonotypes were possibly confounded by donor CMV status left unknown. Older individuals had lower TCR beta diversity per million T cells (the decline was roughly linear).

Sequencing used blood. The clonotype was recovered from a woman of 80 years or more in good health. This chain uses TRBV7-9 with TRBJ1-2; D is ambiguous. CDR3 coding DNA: TGTGCCAGCAGCTTCAGGCCCGAGCATGGCTACACCTTC. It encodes CASSFRPEHGYTF.